The present T cell receptor (beta chain) was sequenced within a study of OX40 agonist ivuxolimab in advanced cancers. At the level of the whole study: Ivuxolimab was an agonistic, fully human IgG2 monoclonal antibody directed against OX40 (CD134), a costimulatory receptor. Intravenous ivuxolimab was administered to patients every 2 weeks at six dose levels: 0.01, 0.1, 0.3, 1.5, 3 and 10 mg/kg. Of the 50 to 55 dose-escalation patients, hepatocellular carcinoma was present in around 20, melanoma in roughly 15, renal cell carcinoma in 9 and head and neck cancer in 9. In the dose-escalation cohort, around 80% of patients were male, and the mean age was roughly 60 years with a range of roughly 23 to 79. Prior anti-PD-1, anti-PD-L1 or anti-CTLA-4 therapy was permitted, and checkpoint inhibitors had been received by roughly 40% of dose-escalation patients. Partial responses occurred in three dose-escalation patients, of whom one had hepatocellular carcinoma and two had cutaneous melanoma. The purpose of peripheral TCRbeta sequencing was to test whether ivuxolimab changed TCR sequence diversity and led to clonal T-cell expansion. The monotherapy dose-escalation portion (N of about 57 patients) of the phase I ivuxolimab trial is reported in the paper.

The CDR3, cysteine through phenylalanine, is 12 amino acids long. Only the CDR3 DNA is retained, 36 bases long and in frame from the first base. CDR1 and CDR2 were assigned from the germline V gene as MDHEN and SYDVKM. V is reduced by 7 bases and J by 9 bases, leaving a spacing of 13 bases between them. Notes on this clone: Which antigen it targets is not known. Base qualities are not at hand, and no much larger clone is one base apart.

Patients with autoimmune disease history or receiving systemic immunosuppression were excluded from the trial. In every dose cohort, peripheral blood was drawn for TCR sequencing at baseline, cycle 4 day 1, and cycle 7 day 1. Samples were obtained from an open-label, multicenter, first-in-human phase I dose-escalation trial of ivuxolimab. The trial enrolled adults with locally advanced or metastatic head and neck squamous cell, hepatocellular, melanoma or renal cell carcinoma. CD4+ and CD8+ T cells were sorted separately from peripheral blood before TCR sequencing. Genomic DNA was extracted from sorted cells for sequencing of the TCRbeta CDR3 region. TCRbeta CDR3 regions were sequenced using the immunoSEQ Assay. The source is immuneACCESS, and TCRdb retained only in-frame sequences with V and J called. Part of the clones is not carried over; for the studies checked, unresolved V genes explain less than half of this, and the remainder is unexplained. The sample contains roughly 53,000 clones, 85% to 90% of them found a single time. The ten largest clonotypes hold roughly 5% of the sample.

Beyond this particular receptor, the publication reports: In the 0.1-3.0 mg/kg groups, partial responders were among the patients with the lowest normalized peripheral clonal expansion, particularly in CD8+ T cells. Low levels of normalized T-cell clonal expansion were also seen in some patients who did not respond. Which antigens the clonally expanded peripheral T cells were specific for was not determined. At doses from 0.1 to 3.0 mg/kg, clonal expansion was seen in both CD4+ and CD8+ blood T cells between baseline and week 6. On average, CD8+ T cells showed more expanded clones than CD4+ T cells after ivuxolimab.

This TCR was recovered from an adult with an advanced solid tumor such as melanoma, head and neck, liver or kidney cancer. Sequencing was performed on CD4+ or CD8+ T cells sorted from blood, taken in a trial of the OX40 agonist ivuxolimab. The sequence is built from TRBV28 and TRBJ1-5; the D gene assignment is ambiguous. The CDR3 sequence is CASNVPLGPQHF. The sequence in DNA is TGTGCCAGCAACGTCCCATTGGGGCCCCAGCATTTT.